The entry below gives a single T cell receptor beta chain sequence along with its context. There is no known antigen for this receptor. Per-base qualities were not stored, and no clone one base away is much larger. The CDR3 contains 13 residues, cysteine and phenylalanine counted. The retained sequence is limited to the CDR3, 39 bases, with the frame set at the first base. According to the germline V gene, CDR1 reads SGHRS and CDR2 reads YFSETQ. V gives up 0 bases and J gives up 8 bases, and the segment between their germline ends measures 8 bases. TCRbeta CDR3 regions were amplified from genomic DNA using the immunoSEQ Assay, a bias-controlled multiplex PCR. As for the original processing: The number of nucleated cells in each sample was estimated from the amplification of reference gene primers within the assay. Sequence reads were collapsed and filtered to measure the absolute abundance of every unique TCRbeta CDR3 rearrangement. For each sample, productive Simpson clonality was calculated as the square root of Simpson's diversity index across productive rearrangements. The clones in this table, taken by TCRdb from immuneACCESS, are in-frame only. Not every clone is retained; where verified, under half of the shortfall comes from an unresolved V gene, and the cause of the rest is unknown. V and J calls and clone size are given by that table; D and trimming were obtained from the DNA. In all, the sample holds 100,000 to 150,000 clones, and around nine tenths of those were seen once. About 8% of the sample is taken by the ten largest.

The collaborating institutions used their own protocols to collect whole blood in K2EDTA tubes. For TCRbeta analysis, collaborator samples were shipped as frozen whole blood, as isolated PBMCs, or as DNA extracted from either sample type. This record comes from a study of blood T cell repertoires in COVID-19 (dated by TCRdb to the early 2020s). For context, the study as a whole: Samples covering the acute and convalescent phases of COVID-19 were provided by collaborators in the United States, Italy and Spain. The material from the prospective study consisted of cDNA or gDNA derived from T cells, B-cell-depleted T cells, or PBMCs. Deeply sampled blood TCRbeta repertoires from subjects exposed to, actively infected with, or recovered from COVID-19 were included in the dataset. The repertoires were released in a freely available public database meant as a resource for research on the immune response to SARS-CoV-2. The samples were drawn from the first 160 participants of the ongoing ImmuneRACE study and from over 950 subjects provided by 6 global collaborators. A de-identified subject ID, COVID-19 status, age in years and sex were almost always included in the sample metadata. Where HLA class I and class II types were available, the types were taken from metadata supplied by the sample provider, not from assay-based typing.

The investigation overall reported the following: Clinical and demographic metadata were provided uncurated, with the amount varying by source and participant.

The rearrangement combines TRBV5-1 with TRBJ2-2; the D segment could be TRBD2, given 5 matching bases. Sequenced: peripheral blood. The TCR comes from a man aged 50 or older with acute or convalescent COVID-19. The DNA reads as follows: TGCGCCAGCAGCTTGGTCCGGGGAGGGGAGCTGTTTTTT. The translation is CASSLVRGGELFF.